The sequence of this T cell receptor (beta chain) was determined in a study of T cell responses to AZD1222 COVID-19 vaccine. Findings and limits, study-wide: Rises in breadth and depth of Spike-specific TCRs came after two AZD1222 doses. Females outnumbered males among donors, who were mostly white British; clonal diversity was possibly underestimated.

The J segment lost 2 bases and the V segment lost 3 bases, leaving 3 bases of the junction unmatched. The germline V gene encodes CDR1 SGHNT and CDR2 YYREEE (reference sequence). The CDR3 spans 16 residues. Assay used: immunoSEQ multiplex PCR; TCRdb lists only in-frame clones, some missing. The sample records more than 95,000 clones, approximately 90% being singletons. Comments on this clone: Its specificity is unknown.

This TCR came from an adult in good health. V usage is TRBV5-4 and J usage is TRBJ2-3, with 13 positions matching TRBD2. The sample was peripheral blood, taken on day 0 of AZD1222 vaccination. CDR3: CASSWGTSGTTDTQYF. The CDR3, as DNA: TGTGCCAGCAGCTGGGGGACTAGCGGGACCACAGATACGCAGTATTTT.